Detailed here is one T cell receptor beta chain. This sample is part of a study of blood T cell repertoires in COVID-19. Each exposed participant met a COVID-19 case in the 2 weeks preceding study entry. Some clones are missing from TCRdb's copy, which holds only in-frame ones; the method was immunoSEQ multiplex PCR. The sample comprises 300,000 to 450,000 clones, more than 70% of which are singletons, and 1% rests with the top ten. The CDR3 spans 15 residues. Germline V gives CDR1 SGHNT, CDR2 YENEEA. Trimming at V came to 1 base and at J to 8 bases, leaving 4 bases not matched to a gene. The source of this sequence is a woman under 40 who had been exposed to COVID-19. The chain combines TRBV11-3 with TRBJ2-1; 11 bases line up with TRBD1. Sequencing was carried out using PBMCs or T cells enriched from blood (not recorded which). The CDR3 here is CASSLVGQGADEQFF. The DNA of the CDR3 is TGTGCCAGCAGCTTAGTCGGACAGGGGGCCGATGAGCAGTTCTTC.